Described below is a single TCR beta chain sequence and its context. Its matching antigen is unknown. Trimming at V came to 5 bases and at J to 0 bases, leaving 7 bases not matched to a gene. Germline CDR1 reads SGHTA; CDR2 reads FQGTGA. The CDR3 sequence is 16 residues long. The assay was immunoSEQ multiplex PCR, and TCRdb's table has in-frame clones only and misses some. In the table there are roughly 2.1 million clones, around 93% of which are singletons. These data are taken from a study of shared clonotypes between healthy human individuals. Notes on the study in general: The study drew on few donors, limiting represented genetic and exposure-history diversity. Incomplete sequencing of sorted subsets was indicated by rarefaction despite large depth.

Terminally differentiated effector memory CD45RA+ cells were excluded from the naive CD8 cells, which were CD45RO-negative and positively selected for CCR7. The J gene is TRBJ2-1, the V gene TRBV7-3; 7 positions agree with TRBD2. Input material: naive CD8+ T cells from PBMCs. The source of this sequence is a man aged 18 to 35 in good health. Some clones in this sample may be carry-over from other donors' samples. CDR3 bases: TGTGCCAGCAGCGCTAGCGGATGGAGCTCCTACAATGAGCAGTTCTTC. Translating gives CASSASGWSSYNEQFF. The full variable domain, in which reference TRBV7-3 and TRBJ2-1 provide the parts outside the CDR3, is GAGVSQTPSNKVTEKGKYVELRCDPISGHTALYWYRQSLGQGPEFLIYFQGTGAADDSGLPNDRFFAVRPEGSVSTLKIQRTERGDSAVYLCASSASGWSSYNEQFFGPGTRLTVL.